Shown below are 2 T cell receptor beta chains from a single sample sequenced in a study of regulatory T cells in long-lasting Graves disease. Time point of the sample: newly diagnosed GD, antithyroid drugs for less than 3 months. PBMCs were the source of the RNA used for TCR sequencing. CDR3 regions were amplified by Arm-PCR using iRepertoire HTBI primers to build TCR beta libraries. TCRdb independently ran MiXCR on the multiplex PCR reads; one entry per CDR3 protein. The sample carries about 430,000 distinct CDR3 sequences, about 15% recorded once. These same records also appear under a second study, on T cells in Graves' hyperthyroidism and ophthalmopathy.

The material was peripheral blood mononuclear cells (PBMCs), obtained at new diagnosis, from a patient treated with antithyroid drugs. All receptors come from a woman in her thirties or forties with Graves disease.

This clonotype has just a few counts. The rearrangement uses TRBV11-3 and TRBJ2-2, with D tentatively TRBD2 (6 bases). Trimming cost V 2 bases and J 6 bases, with 28 bases left between them. The CDR3 runs to 20 residues. The germline V gene has CDR1 SGHNT and CDR2 YENEEA. The CDR3 protein is CASSLWASEHTGGISGELFF. The CDR3 DNA follows: TGTGCCAGCAGCTTATGGGCTAGCGAGCACACCGGGGGAATCTCCGGGGAGCTGTTTTTT.

This clonotype appeared many times. This rearrangement joins TRBV6-1 to TRBJ2-1; D unclear. The CDR3 spans 15 residues. V lost 6 bases, J lost 0 bases, and 12 bases lay in between. Per the germline V gene, CDR1 is MNHNS and CDR2 is SASEGT. CDR3 coding DNA: TGTGCCAGCAGGCCAAGCCCGAGCTCCTACAATGAGCAGTTCTTC. This sequence encodes CASRPSPSSYNEQFF.